These 29 T cell receptor beta chains originate from one sample sequenced in a study of T cells in narcolepsy. TCRdb's copy holds only in-frame clones and misses some; the assay was immunoSEQ multiplex PCR. The sample holds 36,000 or so clones, around 90% seen once. Input material: CD45RA- memory CD4+ T cells from PBMCs. These receptors all stem from a human donor with narcolepsy.

The gene calls are TRBV19 and TRBJ1-2; D might be TRBD1 (6 bases). CDR3 length: 14 residues. Trimming stripped 3 bases from V and 8 bases from J, with 16 bases between. The germline V gene has CDR1 LNHDA and CDR2 SQIVND (reference sequence). The CDR3, as DNA: TGTGCCAGTAGTATTGGGCCAGGGGAACGGGGCTACACCTTC. Protein sequence: CASSIGPGERGYTF.

The gene calls are TRBV5-6 and TRBJ1-5; TRBD1 is a possible D gene (6 bases). The V gene lost 2 bases and the J gene lost 4 bases, with 7 bases spanning the gap. Germline loops: CDR1 SGHDT, CDR2 YYEEEE. The CDR3 loop spans 13 amino acids. The CDR3 loop reads CASSLQGNQPQHF. CDR3 sequence (DNA): TGTGCCAGCAGCTTACAGGGTAATCAGCCCCAGCATTTT.

V usage is TRBV21-1 and J usage is TRBJ2-1; TRBD2 was called by the table and not checked on the DNA. TRBV21-1 is tagged as a pseudogene. The CDR3 runs to 11 residues. The DNA for the CDR3 is TGTGCCAGCAGCTCCCGTTATGAGCAGTTCTTC. Its protein product is CASSSRYEQFF.

The chain is built from TRBV5-4 and TRBJ2-5; 13 bases line up with TRBD2. The V segment lost 4 bases and the J segment 11 bases; nucleotides outside the gene matches: 14. CDR3 length: 16 amino acids. Germline V gene lookup returns CDR1 SGHNT and CDR2 YYREEE (reference sequence). Here the CDR3 reads CASSRGTSGDLRGQYF. The CDR3 DNA sequence: TGTGCCAGCAGCAGAGGGACTAGCGGGGATCTGCGTGGGCAGTACTTC.

This clone was recorded a few times. This chain joins TRBV11-2 and TRBJ2-7, with D maybe TRBD2 (5 bases). This CDR3 region has 15 residues. Per the germline V gene, CDR1 is SGHAT and CDR2 is FQNNGV. The ends were cut back, 4 bases at V and 3 bases at J, with 16 bases in the middle. DNA of the CDR3: TGTGCCAGCAGCTCGAGGGAATTCGGGGTCTACGAGCAGTACTTC. It is translated as CASSSREFGVYEQYF. Drawing the rest from reference TRBV11-2 and TRBJ2-7, the complete variable domain is EAGVAQSPRYKIIEKRQSVAFWCNPISGHATLYWYQQILGQGPKLLIQFQNNGVVDDSQLPKDRFSAERLKGVDSTLKIQPAKLEDSAVYLCASSSREFGVYEQYFGPGTRLTVT.

J is TRBJ1-2 and V is TRBV4-2; 7 nucleotides align to TRBD1. Losses at the gene ends were 0 bases for V and 4 bases for J; bases not matched to a gene: 5. This CDR3 has 15 residues. Per germline, CDR1 LGHNA and CDR2 YNFKEQ. The CDR3: CASSQETGTIYGYTF. In DNA form, the CDR3 reads TGTGCCAGCAGCCAAGAGACAGGGACCATCTATGGCTACACCTTC.

V is TRBV9 and J is TRBJ2-5; D gene ambiguous. Germline CDR1 and CDR2: SGDLS and YYNGEE. The CDR3 contains 14 residues. Trimming removed 0 bases from V and 4 bases from J, with 10 bases in between. CDR3 bases: TGTGCCAGCAGCGTAGGGTTAGTAGGAGAGACCCAGTACTTC. This codes for CASSVGLVGETQYF.

This sequence joins TRBV28 and TRBJ1-1, with D perhaps TRBD1 (5 bases). CDR3 length: 13 residues. The V end lost 7 bases, the J end lost 7 bases, and 16 bases lay between the germline ends. Germline V gives CDR1 MDHEN, CDR2 SYDVKM. CDR3 sequence reads: CASTSPGEFEAFF. The CDR3 DNA follows: TGTGCCAGCACCTCCCCGGGGGAATTTGAAGCTTTCTTT.

V usage is TRBV18 and J usage is TRBJ2-1; D is perhaps TRBD2 (5 bases). The CDR3 is made up of 17 amino acids. The germline gives CDR1 KGHSH, CDR2 LQKENI. Between the trimmed V and J ends, which lost 1 base and 0 bases, there was a span of 13 bases. This CDR3 is CASSPRSGLSSYNEQFF. The CDR3, as DNA: TGTGCCAGCTCACCACGGAGCGGCCTGAGCTCCTACAATGAGCAGTTCTTC.

The chain has TRBV7-6 and TRBJ2-5, with 7 bases matching TRBD2. Germline V gives CDR1 SGHVS, CDR2 FNYEAQ. This CDR3 comprises 14 residues. J was trimmed by 4 bases and V by 0 bases; bases with no gene match: 2. The CDR3 protein is CASSLAGGRETQYF. CDR3 in DNA: TGTGCCAGCAGCTTAGCGGGAGGGCGAGAGACCCAGTACTTC.

This chain links TRBV6-6 with TRBJ1-5; D remains unclear. V lost 4 bases to trimming and J lost 6 bases, with 16 bases between them. The CDR3 runs to 15 residues. Germline V gene lookup returns CDR1 MNHNY and CDR2 SVGAGI (reference sequence). CDR3 sequence: CASSSWPIKGQPQHF. CDR3 DNA sequence: TGTGCCAGCAGTTCGTGGCCCATCAAGGGTCAGCCCCAGCATTTT.

This clone has only one observation. V and J are TRBV28 and TRBJ2-7; tentatively, D is TRBD1 (6 bases). V was cut by 5 bases and J by 0 bases, with 11 bases left in between. CDR3 length: 14 amino acids. Germline lookup yields CDR1 MDHEN and CDR2 SYDVKM. CDR3 sequence: CASSPQGSSYEQYF. CDR3 sequence (DNA): TGTGCCAGCAGTCCTCAGGGGAGCTCCTACGAGCAGTACTTC.

This clone is a singleton in its sample. V and J are TRBV7-2 and TRBJ1-6; D unclear. In germline, CDR1 is SGHTA, CDR2 FQGNSA. This CDR3 has 11 amino acids. Trimming left V 1 base short and J 8 bases short, with 0 bases between. CDR3 residues: CASSLDSPLHF. The CDR3 region has the DNA TGTGCCAGCAGCTTAGATTCACCCCTCCACTTT.

As DNA, the CDR3 is TGTGCCAGCAGCGGGGACCTCTCGGGCGGCAATGAGCAGTTCTTC. Residues: CASSGDLSGGNEQFF. J is TRBJ2-1 and V is TRBV9, with D perhaps given as TRBD1 or TRBD2 (5 bases each). With 3 bases removed from V and 6 bases from J, the gap between germline ends came to 16 bases. Looked up from germline, CDR1 is SGDLS and CDR2 is YYNGEE. This CDR3 is 15 amino acids long.

This clone was seen just once. The chain carries TRBV5-6 and TRBJ2-2; D call uncertain. CDR3 length equals 13 residues. Trimming shortened V by 0 bases and J by 7 bases, and 7 bases separated the two germline ends. The germline gives CDR1 SGHDT, CDR2 YYEEEE. DNA for the CDR3: TGTGCCAGCAGCTTGGACGCCTACGGGGAGCTGTTTTTT. As protein: CASSLDAYGELFF.

The CDR3 DNA sequence: TGTGCCAGCAGCACTCGGACAGGGGGCGGCTTGGAGCAGTTCTTC. Translating gives CASSTRTGGGLEQFF. The chain carries TRBV7-2 and TRBJ2-1, with TRBD1 matching 11 bases. V lost 5 bases, J lost 10 bases, and 10 bases stayed unmatched. Germline V gene data show CDR1 as SGHTA and CDR2 as FQGNSA. The CDR3 totals 15 residues.

The table lists this clone with a count of one. J is TRBJ2-7 and V is TRBV9; a possible D gene is TRBD2 (6 bases). V lost 0 bases to trimming and J lost 3 bases, with 16 bases between them. The germline CDR1 and CDR2 sequences are SGDLS and YYNGEE. The CDR3 length is 16 residues. In DNA, the CDR3 is TGTGCCAGCAGCGTAGGTGGGACTGGGCTCCTCTACGAGCAGTACTTC. This translates into CASSVGGTGLLYEQYF.

This sequence joins TRBV28 and TRBJ2-5, with 7 bases matching TRBD2. Germline CDR1 MDHEN, CDR2 SYDVKM. J was trimmed by 5 bases and V by 2 bases; bases with no gene match: 5. The CDR3 is made up of 14 amino acids. CDR3 sequence: CASSLGGSDETQYF. The CDR3 nucleotides read TGTGCCAGCAGTTTAGGCGGGAGTGATGAGACCCAGTACTTC.

This chain connects TRBV7-5 to TRBJ1-1. TRBV7-5 is a listed pseudogene. This CDR3 contains 20 residues. The CDR3 nucleotides read TGTGTCAGAAGCTTAGTTATATCGAGTAGGGGGGTGTTAAGGGACACTGAAGCTTTCTTT. Translation gives CVRSLVISSRGVLRDTEAFF.

This clone was observed a single time. The chain has TRBV6-1 and TRBJ1-2, with D tentatively TRBD1 (6 bases). Per the germline V gene, CDR1 is MNHNS and CDR2 is SASEGT. Trimming took 6 bases from V and 7 from J, leaving 15 bases between them. The CDR3 runs to 13 residues. The CDR3: CASSPGVGLGYTF. DNA for the CDR3: TGTGCCAGCAGCCCAGGGGTAGGGCTTGGCTACACCTTC.

The V gene is TRBV2, the J gene TRBJ1-1, with a weak D call TRBD1 (6 bases). This CDR3 has 15 residues. Germline V gives CDR1 SNHLY, CDR2 FYNNEI. V was shortened by 6 bases and J by 7 bases, with 21 bases between the two germline ends. The CDR3 DNA sequence: TGTGCCAGCAGGAAAACACAGGGCCAAGGGAATGAAGCTTTCTTT. It yields the protein CASRKTQGQGNEAFF.

This clone showed up just a few times. V is TRBV18 and J is TRBJ2-7; D is tentatively TRBD1 or TRBD2 (5 bases each). The CDR3 consists of 14 residues. The V end was cut by 0 bases, the J end by 4 bases, with 10 bases between. Germline CDR1 is KGHSH and CDR2 is LQKENI. For the CDR3, the DNA is TGTGCCAGCTCACCACCGGGCAGGGAGTACGAGCAGTACTTC. It is translated as CASSPPGREYEQYF.

This clone appeared once. The chain is built from TRBV14 and TRBJ1-1; D might be TRBD1 (5 bases). This CDR3 region has 15 residues. From germline, CDR1 is SGHDN and CDR2 FVKESK. V shed 4 bases and J shed 4 bases, with 16 bases lying between them. The CDR3 DNA reads TGTGCCAGCAGCCCATATAGAGGGGTAATCACTGAAGCTTTCTTT. Translated, it gives CASSPYRGVITEAFF.

The chain links TRBV2 to TRBJ2-1; possibly TRBD2 for D (5 bases). The CDR3 length is 11 residues. Per germline, CDR1 SNHLY and CDR2 FYNNEI. Deletions cut 6 bases from V and 11 bases from J, with 11 bases between. CDR3 nucleotides: TGTGCCAGCAGGGCGGAGGTGAAGCAGTTCTTC. Protein: CASRAEVKQFF.

The CDR3 is CASSYGTDPNYGYTF. The CDR3 DNA is TGTGCCAGCAGCTACGGGACAGACCCTAACTATGGCTACACCTTC. This chain joins TRBV5-4 and TRBJ1-2; 7 bases are a match to TRBD1. The germline gives CDR1 SGHNT, CDR2 YYREEE (reference sequence). The CDR3 is made up of 15 amino acids. After removal of 3 bases from V and 0 bases from J, the junction contained 5 bases not matched to a gene.

The V call is TRBV28, the J call TRBJ2-3; D unresolved. The CDR3 is made up of 14 amino acids. CDR1 and CDR2 (germline): MDHEN, SYDVKM. V lost 8 bases and J 2 bases, leaving 14 bases between the germline ends. Here the CDR3 reads CASHASHPTDTQYF. CDR3 nucleotides: TGTGCCAGCCACGCATCCCACCCCACAGATACGCAGTATTTT.

The rearrangement joins TRBV6-1 to TRBJ2-2; 9 bases align to TRBD1. CDR3 size: 14 residues. Trimming removed 6 bases from V and 4 bases from J; junction bases left unmatched: 3. Germline values: CDR1 MNHNS, CDR2 SASEGT. CDR3 amino acids: CASRGQGITGELFF. The DNA for the CDR3 is TGTGCCAGCAGAGGACAGGGGATCACCGGGGAGCTGTTTTTT.

The chain carries TRBV7-2 and TRBJ2-2; D not resolved. With 3 bases removed from V and 6 bases from J, the gap between germline ends came to 8 bases. The CDR3 length is 13 residues. The germline V gene has CDR1 SGHTA and CDR2 FQGNSA. In DNA, the CDR3 is TGTGCCAGCAGCTTGAAGGGATCCGGGGAGCTGTTTTTT. This codes for CASSLKGSGELFF. The entire variable domain, with the rest obtained from reference TRBV7-2 and TRBJ2-2, is as follows: GAGVSQSPSNKVTEKGKDVELRCDPISGHTALYWYRQSLGQGLEFLIYFQGNSAPDKSGLPSDRFSAERTGGSVSTLTIQRTQQEDSAVYLCASSLKGSGELFFGEGSRLTVL.

The V call is TRBV5-1, the J call TRBJ1-1; D not resolved. The V and J ends lost 0 bases and 4 bases respectively, with 10 bases between them. The germline V gene has CDR1 SGHRS and CDR2 YFSETQ. The CDR3 is 14 amino acids. The CDR3 region is CASSLDGSGTEAFF. In nucleotides, the CDR3 is TGCGCCAGCAGCTTGGATGGGAGCGGCACTGAAGCTTTCTTT. Full variable domain (remainder filled in from reference TRBV5-1 and TRBJ1-1): KAGVTQTPRYLIKTRGQQVTLSCSPISGHRSVSWYQQTPGQGLQFLFEYFSETQRNKGNFPGRFSGRQFSNSRSEMNVSTLELGDSALYLCASSLDGSGTEAFFGQGTRLTVV.